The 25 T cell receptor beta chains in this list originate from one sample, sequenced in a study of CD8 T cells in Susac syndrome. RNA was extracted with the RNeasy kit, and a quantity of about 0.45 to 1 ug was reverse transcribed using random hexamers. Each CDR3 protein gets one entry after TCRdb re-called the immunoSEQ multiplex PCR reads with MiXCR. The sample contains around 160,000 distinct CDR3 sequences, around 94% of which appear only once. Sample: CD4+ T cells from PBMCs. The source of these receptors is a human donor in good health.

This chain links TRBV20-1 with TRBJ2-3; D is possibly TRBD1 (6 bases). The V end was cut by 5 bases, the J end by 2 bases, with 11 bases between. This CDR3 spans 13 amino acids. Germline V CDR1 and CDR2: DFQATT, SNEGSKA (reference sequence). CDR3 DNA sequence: TGCAGTGCTCCGGGACAACTCACAGATACGCAGTATTTT. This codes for CSAPGQLTDTQYF.

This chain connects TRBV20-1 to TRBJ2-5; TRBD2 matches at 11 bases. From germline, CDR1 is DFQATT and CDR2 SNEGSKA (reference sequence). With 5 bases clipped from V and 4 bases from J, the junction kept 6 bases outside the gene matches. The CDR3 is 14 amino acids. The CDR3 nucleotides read TGCAGTGCTCGTAGCGGGGGGGCTAGAGAGACCCAGTACTTC. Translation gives CSARSGGARETQYF.

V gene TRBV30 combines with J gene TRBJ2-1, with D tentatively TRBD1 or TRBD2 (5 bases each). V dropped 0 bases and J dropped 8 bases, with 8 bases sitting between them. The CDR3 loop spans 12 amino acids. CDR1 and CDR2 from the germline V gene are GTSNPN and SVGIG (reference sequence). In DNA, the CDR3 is TGTGCCTGGAGTGTTCTGGGGGATGAGCAGTTCTTC. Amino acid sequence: CAWSVLGDEQFF.

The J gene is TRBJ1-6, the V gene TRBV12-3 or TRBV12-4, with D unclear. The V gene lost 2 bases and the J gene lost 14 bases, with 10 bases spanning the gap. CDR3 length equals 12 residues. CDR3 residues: CASSLKVLSLHF. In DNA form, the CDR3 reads TGTGCCAGCAGTTTAAAGGTGTTATCCCTCCACTTT.

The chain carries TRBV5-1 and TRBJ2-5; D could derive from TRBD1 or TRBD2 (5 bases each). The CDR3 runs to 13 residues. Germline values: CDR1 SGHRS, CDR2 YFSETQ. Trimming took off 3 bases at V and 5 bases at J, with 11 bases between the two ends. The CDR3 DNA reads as TGCGCCAGCAGCTGGGACCTGGGGGAGACCCAGTACTTC. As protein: CASSWDLGETQYF.

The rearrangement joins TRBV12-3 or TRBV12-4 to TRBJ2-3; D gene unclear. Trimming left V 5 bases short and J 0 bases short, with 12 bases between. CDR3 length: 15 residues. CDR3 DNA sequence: TGTGCCAGCAGTCCCTCGTATGCTAGCACAGATACGCAGTATTTT. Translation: CASSPSYASTDTQYF.

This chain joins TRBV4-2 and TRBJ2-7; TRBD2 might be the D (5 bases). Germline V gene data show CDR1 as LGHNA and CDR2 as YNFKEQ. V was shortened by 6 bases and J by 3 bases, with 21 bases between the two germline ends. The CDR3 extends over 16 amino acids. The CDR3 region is CASSRDGIASGYEQYF. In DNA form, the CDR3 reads TGTGCCAGCAGTCGAGACGGGATCGCGTCGGGCTACGAGCAGTACTTC.

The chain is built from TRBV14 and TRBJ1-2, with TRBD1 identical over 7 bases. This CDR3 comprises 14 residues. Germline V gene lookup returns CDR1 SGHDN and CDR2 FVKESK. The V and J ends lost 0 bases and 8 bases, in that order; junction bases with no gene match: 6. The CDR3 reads CASSQDWQGGGYTF. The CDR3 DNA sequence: TGTGCCAGCAGCCAAGATTGGCAGGGGGGCGGCTACACCTTC.

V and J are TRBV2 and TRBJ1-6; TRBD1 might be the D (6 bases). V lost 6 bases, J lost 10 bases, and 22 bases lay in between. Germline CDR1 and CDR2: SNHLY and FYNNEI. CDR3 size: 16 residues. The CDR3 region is CASRTDHRAVGSPLHF. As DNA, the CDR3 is TGTGCCAGCAGGACCGACCACAGGGCGGTGGGGTCACCCCTCCACTTT.

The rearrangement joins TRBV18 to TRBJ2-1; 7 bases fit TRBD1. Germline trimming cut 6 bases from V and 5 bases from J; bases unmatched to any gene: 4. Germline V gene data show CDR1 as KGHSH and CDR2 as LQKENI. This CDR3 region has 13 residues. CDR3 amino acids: CASSPGTDNEQFF. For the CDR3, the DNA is TGTGCCAGCTCGCCCGGGACAGACAATGAGCAGTTCTTC.

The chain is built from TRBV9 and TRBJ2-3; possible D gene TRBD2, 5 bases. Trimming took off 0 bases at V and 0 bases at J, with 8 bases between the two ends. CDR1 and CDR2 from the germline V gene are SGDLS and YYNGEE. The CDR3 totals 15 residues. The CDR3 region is CASSVASWSTDTQYF. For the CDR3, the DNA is TGTGCCAGCAGCGTAGCTAGCTGGAGCACAGATACGCAGTATTTT.

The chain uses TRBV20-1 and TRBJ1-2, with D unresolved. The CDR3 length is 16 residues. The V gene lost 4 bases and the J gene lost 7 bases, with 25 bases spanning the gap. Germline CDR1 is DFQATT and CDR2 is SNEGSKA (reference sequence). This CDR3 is CSAIFLGVGPTSGYTF. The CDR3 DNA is TGCAGTGCTATCTTCCTCGGGGTCGGGCCAACGAGTGGCTACACCTTC.

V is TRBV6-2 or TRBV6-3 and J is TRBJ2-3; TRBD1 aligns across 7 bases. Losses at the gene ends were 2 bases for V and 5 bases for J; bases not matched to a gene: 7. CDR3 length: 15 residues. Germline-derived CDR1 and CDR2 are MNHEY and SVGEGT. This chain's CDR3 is CASSYEGARGDTQYF. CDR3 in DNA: TGTGCCAGCAGTTACGAGGGGGCGCGAGGAGATACGCAGTATTTT.

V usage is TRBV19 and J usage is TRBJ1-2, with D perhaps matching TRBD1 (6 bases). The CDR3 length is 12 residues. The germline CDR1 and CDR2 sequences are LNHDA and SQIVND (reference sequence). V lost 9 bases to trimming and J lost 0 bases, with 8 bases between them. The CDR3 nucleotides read TGTGCCAGATGGACAGCTAACTATGGCTACACCTTC. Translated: CARWTANYGYTF.

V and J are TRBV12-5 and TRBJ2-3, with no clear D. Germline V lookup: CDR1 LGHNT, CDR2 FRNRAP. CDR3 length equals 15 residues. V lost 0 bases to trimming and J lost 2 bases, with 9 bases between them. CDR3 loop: CASGLVLGDTDTQYF. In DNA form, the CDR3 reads TGTGCTAGTGGTTTGGTACTTGGAGACACAGATACGCAGTATTTT.

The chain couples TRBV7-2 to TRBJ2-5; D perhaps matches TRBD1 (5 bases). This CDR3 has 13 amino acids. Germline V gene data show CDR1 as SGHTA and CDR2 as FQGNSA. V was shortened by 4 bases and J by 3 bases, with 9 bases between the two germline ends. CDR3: CASSSRTKETQYF. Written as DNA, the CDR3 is TGTGCCAGCAGCTCAAGGACAAAAGAGACCCAGTACTTC.

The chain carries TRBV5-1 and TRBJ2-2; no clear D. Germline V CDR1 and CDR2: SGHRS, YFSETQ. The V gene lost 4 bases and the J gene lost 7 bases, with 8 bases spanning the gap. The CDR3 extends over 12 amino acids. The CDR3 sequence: CASSGAGGELFF. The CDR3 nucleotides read TGCGCCAGCAGCGGTGCCGGCGGGGAGCTGTTTTTT.

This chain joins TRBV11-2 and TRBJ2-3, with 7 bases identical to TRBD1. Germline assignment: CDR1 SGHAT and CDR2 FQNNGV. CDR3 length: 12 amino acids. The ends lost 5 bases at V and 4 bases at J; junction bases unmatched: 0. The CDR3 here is CASSQGADTQYF. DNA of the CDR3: TGTGCCAGCAGCCAGGGGGCAGATACGCAGTATTTT.

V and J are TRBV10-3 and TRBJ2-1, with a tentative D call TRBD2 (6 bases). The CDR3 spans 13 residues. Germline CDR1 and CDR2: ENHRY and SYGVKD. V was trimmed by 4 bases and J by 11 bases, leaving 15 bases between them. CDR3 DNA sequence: TGTGCCATCAGTGGCAGTGGGGGAGGTAAGCAGTTCTTC. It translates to CAISGSGGGKQFF.

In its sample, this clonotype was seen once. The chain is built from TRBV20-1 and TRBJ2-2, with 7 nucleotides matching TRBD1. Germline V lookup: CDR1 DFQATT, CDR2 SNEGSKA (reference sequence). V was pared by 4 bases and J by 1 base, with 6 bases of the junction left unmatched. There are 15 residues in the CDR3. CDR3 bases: TGCAGTGCTAAACCGGGACAGATGAACACCGGGGAGCTGTTTTTT. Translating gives CSAKPGQMNTGELFF.

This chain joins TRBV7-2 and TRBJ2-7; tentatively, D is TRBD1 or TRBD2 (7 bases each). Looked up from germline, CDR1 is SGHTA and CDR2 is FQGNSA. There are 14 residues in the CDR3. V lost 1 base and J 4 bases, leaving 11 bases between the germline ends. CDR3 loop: CASSLGQGGYEQYF. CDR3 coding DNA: TGTGCCAGCAGCTTAGGACAGGGAGGGTACGAGCAGTACTTC.

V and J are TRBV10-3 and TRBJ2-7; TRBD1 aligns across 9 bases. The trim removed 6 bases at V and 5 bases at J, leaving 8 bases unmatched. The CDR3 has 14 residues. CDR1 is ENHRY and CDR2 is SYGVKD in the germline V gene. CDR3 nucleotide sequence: TGTGCCATCAGACCGGGACAGGGCGGGAACGAGCAGTACTTC. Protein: CAIRPGQGGNEQYF.

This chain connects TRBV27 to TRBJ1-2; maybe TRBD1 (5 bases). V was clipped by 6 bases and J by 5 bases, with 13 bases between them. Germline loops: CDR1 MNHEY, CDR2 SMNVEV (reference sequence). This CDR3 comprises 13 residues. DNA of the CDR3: TGTGCCAGCAGGACAGCTGGAATTTATGGCTACACCTTC. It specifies CASRTAGIYGYTF.

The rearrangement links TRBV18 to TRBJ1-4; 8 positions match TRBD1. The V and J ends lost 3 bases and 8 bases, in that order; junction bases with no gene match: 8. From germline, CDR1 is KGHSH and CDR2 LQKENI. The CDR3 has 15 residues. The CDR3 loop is CASSPTQGAREKLFF. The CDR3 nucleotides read TGTGCCAGCTCACCCACCCAGGGGGCAAGGGAAAAACTGTTTTTT.

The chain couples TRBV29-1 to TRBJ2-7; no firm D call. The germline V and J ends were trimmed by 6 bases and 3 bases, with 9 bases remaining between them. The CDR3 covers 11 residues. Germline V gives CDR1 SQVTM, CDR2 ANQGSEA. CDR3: CSVGEGYEQYF. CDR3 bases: TGCAGCGTGGGTGAAGGCTACGAGCAGTACTTC.